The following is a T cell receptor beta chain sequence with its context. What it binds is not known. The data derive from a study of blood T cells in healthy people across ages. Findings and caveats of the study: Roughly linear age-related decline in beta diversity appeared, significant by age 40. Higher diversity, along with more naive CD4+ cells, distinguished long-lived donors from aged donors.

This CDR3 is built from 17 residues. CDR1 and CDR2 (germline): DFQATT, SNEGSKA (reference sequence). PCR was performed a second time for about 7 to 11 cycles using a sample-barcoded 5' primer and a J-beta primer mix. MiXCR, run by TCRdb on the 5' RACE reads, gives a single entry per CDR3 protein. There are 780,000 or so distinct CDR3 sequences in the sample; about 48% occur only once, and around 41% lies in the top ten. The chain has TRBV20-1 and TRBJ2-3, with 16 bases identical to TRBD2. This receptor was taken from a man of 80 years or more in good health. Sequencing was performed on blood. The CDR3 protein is CSASPGLAGGRGDTQYF. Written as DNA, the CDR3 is TGCAGCGCAAGTCCGGGACTAGCGGGAGGGCGAGGAGATACGCAGTATTTT.